This TCR beta chain was identified during a study of sequential checkpoint blockade in melanoma. The V gene end was trimmed by 5 bases and the J gene end by 4 bases; junction bases not matched to a gene: 12. CDR3 length equals 16 residues. The germline gives CDR1 MDHEN, CDR2 SYDVKM. Measured with immunoSEQ multiplex PCR; TCRdb has only the in-frame clones, and not every one. The sample has about 20,000 clones; 82% are singletons. The sample's treatment: randomized to nivolumab then ipilimumab (arm A) or the reverse (arm B). PBMC sorting kept live CD3+CD8+ cells without CD19 or CD56. The sequence derives from a human donor with melanoma. The chain has TRBV28 and TRBJ2-7; 9 positions match TRBD2. Sequencing used CD8+ T cells sorted from blood (inferred from file names), obtained from a patient given nivolumab and ipilimumab in sequence. The CDR3 nucleotides read TGTGCCAGCAGTCCCTCAGCGGGGGGCTCCGCATACGAGCAGTACTTC. This encodes CASSPSAGGSAYEQYF.